This TCR beta chain was identified in a study of beta chain features in type 1 diabetes. Reverse transcription of all isolated RNA meant that expressed TCRB transcripts were sequenced. The repertoire was sequenced with immunoSEQ multiplex PCR; TCRdb's copy has only in-frame clones and lacks some. The data show 250,000 or so clones, around 65% seen once. The TCR comes from a man aged 25-45 years in good health. Source material: naive CD4+ T cells from blood.

The CDR3 here is CASSLVQGSYNEQFF. The CDR3, as DNA: TGTGCCAGCAGCTTAGTACAGGGTTCCTACAATGAGCAGTTCTTC. The genes are TRBV7-2 and TRBJ2-1, with D maybe TRBD1 (6 bases). Germline V gives CDR1 SGHTA, CDR2 FQGNSA. There are 15 residues in the CDR3. Trimming removed 1 base at V and 1 base at J, with 8 bases between.